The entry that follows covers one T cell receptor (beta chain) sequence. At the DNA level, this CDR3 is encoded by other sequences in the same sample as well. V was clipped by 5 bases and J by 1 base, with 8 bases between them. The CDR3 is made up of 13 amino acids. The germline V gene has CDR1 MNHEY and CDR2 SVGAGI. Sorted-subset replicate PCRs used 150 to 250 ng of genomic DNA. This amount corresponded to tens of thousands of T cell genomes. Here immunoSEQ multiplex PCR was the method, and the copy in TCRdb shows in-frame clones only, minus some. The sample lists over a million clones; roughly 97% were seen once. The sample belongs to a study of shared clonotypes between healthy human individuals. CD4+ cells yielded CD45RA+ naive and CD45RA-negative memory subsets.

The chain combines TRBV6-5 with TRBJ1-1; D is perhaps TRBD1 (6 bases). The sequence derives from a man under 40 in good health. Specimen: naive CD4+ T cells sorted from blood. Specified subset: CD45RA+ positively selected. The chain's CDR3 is CASSGTPNTEAFF. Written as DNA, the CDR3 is TGTGCCAGCAGTGGGACACCGAACACTGAAGCTTTCTTT.